This T cell receptor (beta chain) was observed in a study of T cell responses to AZD1222 COVID-19 vaccine. Libraries were prepared by immunoSEQ multiplex PCR; TCRdb keeps only in-frame clonotypes and omits some of them. The sample lists 120,000 or so clones, around 90% occurring once. Trimming took off 5 bases at V and 2 bases at J, with 12 bases between the two ends. CDR1 and CDR2 from the germline V gene are SGHTA and FQGTGA. This CDR3 comprises 15 residues. The sample in question was peripheral blood, obtained on day 0 of AZD1222 vaccination. The J gene is TRBJ2-2, the V gene TRBV7-3; weak D call: TRBD2 (6 bases). The clonotype originates from an adult in good health. CDR3 sequence (DNA): TGTGCCAGCAGCGTCGGGACTGCTAACACCGGGGAGCTGTTTTTT. It codes for CASSVGTANTGELFF.